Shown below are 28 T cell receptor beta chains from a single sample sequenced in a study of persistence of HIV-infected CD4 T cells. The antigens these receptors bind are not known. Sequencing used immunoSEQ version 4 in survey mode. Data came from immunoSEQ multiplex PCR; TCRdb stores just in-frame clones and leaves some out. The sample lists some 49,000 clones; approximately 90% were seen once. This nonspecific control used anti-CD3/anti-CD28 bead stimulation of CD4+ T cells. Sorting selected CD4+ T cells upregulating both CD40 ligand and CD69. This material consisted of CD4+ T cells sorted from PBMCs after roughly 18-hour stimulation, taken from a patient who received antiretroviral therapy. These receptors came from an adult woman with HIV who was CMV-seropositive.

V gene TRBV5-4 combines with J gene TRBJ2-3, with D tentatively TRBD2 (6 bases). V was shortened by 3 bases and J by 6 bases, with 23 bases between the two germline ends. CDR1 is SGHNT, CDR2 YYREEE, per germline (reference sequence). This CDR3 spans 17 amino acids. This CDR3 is CASSWAKGLPLIDTQYF. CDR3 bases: TGTGCCAGCAGCTGGGCGAAGGGACTCCCGTTAATTGATACGCAGTATTTT.

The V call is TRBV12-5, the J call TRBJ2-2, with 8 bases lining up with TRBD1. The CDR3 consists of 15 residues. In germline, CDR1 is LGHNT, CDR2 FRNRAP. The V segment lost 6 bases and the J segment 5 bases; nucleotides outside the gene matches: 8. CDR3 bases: TGTGCTAGTGGCGTCGGACAGGGTCGGACCGGGGAGCTGTTTTTT. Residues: CASGVGQGRTGELFF. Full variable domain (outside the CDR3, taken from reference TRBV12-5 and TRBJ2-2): DARVTQTPRHKVTEMGQEVTMRCQPILGHNTVFWYRQTMMQGLELLAYFRNRAPLDDSGMPKDRFSAEMPDATLATLKIQPSEPRDSAVYFCASGVGQGRTGELFFGEGSRLTVL.

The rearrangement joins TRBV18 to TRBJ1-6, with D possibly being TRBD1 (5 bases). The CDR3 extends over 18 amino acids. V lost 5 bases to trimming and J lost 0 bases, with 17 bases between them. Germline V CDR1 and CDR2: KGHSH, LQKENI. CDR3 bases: TGTGCCAGCTCAGCTAAGACAGTTAAGAGCTCCTATAATTCACCCCTCCACTTT. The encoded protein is CASSAKTVKSSYNSPLHF.

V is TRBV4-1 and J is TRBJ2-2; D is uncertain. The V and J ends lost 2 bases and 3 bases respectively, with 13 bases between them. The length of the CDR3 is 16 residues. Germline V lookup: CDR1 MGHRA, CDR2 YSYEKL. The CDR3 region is CASSQSIDGYTGELFF. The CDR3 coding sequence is TGCGCCAGCAGCCAAAGTATTGACGGATACACCGGGGAGCTGTTTTTT.

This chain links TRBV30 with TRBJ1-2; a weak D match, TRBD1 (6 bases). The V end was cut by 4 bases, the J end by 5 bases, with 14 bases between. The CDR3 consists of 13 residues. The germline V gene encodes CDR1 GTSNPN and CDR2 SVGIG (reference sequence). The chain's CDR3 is CAWTGGLGYGYTF. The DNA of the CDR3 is TGTGCCTGGACCGGGGGCCTAGGGTATGGCTACACCTTC.

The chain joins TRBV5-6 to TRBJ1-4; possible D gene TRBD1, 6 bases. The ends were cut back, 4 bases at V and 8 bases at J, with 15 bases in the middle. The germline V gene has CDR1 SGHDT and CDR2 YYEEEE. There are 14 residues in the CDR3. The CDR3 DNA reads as TGTGCCAGCAGCCGAGGGGACATAAGGGAAAAACTGTTTTTT. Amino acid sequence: CASSRGDIREKLFF.

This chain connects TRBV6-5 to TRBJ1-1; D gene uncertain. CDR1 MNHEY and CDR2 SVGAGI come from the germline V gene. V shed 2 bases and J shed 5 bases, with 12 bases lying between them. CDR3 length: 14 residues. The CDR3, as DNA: TGTGCCAGCAGTTACGCAAGGGATCGGACTGAAGCTTTCTTT. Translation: CASSYARDRTEAFF.

CDR3 sequence: CASSLELAGGLYEQYF. The DNA of the CDR3 is TGCGCCAGCAGCCTTGAACTAGCGGGGGGTTTATACGAGCAGTACTTC. V usage is TRBV4-3 and J usage is TRBJ2-7, with TRBD2 matching over 12 bases. The germline gives CDR1 LGHNA, CDR2 YSLEER. This CDR3 has 16 amino acids. J lost 4 bases, V lost 4 bases, and 8 bases had no gene match.

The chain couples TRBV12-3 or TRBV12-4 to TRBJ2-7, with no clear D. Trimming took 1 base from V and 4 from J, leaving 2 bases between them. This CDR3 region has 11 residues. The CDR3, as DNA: TGTGCCAGCAGTTTAGGGTACGAGCAGTACTTC. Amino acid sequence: CASSLGYEQYF.

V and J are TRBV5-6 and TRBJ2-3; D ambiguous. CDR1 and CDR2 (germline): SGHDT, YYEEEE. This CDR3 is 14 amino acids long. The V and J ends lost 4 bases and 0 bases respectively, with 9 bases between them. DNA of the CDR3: TGTGCCAGCAGCGGACGGCTTAGCACAGATACGCAGTATTTT. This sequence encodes CASSGRLSTDTQYF.

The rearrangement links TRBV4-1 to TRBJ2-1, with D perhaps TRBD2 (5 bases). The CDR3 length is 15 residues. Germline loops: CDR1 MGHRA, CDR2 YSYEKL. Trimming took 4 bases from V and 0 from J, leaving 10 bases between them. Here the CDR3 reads CASSLSGNSYNEQFF. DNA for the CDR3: TGCGCCAGCAGCCTAAGCGGAAACTCCTACAATGAGCAGTTCTTC.

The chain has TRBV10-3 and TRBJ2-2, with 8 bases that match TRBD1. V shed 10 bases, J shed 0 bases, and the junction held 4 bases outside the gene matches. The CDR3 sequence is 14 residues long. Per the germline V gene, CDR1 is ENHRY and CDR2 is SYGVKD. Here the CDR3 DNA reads TGTGCCACAAAGGGACAGGCGAACACCGGGGAGCTGTTTTTT. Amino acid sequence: CATKGQANTGELFF.

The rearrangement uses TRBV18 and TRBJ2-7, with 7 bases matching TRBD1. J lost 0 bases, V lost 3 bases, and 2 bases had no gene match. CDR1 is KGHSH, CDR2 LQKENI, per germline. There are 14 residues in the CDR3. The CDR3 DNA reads TGTGCCAGCTCACCCGGGACAGTCTCCTACGAGCAGTACTTC. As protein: CASSPGTVSYEQYF.

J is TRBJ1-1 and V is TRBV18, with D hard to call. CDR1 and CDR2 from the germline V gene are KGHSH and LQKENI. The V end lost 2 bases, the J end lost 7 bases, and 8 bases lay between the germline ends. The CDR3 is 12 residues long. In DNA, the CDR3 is TGTGCCAGCTCACCAGGGGTAAATGAAGCTTTCTTT. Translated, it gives CASSPGVNEAFF.

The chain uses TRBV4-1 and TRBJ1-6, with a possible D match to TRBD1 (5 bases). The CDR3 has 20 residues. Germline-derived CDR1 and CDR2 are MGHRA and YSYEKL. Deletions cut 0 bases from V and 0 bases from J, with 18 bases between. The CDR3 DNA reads TGCGCCAGCAGCCAAGATCTGAGCGGGGGAGGGAGCTCCTATAATTCACCCCTCCACTTT. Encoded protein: CASSQDLSGGGSSYNSPLHF.

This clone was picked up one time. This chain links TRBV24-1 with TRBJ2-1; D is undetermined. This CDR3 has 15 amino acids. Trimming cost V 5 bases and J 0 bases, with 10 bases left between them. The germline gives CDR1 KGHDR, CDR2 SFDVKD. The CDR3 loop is CATSVHGSSYNEQFF. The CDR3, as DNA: TGTGCCACCAGTGTCCACGGAAGCTCCTACAATGAGCAGTTCTTC.

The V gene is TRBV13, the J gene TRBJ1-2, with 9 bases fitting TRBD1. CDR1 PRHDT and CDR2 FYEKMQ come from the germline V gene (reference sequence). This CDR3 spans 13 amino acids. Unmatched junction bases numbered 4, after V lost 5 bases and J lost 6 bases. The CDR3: CASSRQGGHGYTF. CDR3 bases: TGTGCCAGCAGCCGACAGGGGGGCCATGGCTACACCTTC.

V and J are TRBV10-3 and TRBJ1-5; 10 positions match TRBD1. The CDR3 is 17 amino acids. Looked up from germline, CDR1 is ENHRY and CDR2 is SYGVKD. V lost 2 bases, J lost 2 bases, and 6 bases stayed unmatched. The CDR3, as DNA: TGTGCCATCAGTGAGACTTCCGGGACAGGGGGCAATCAGCCCCAGCATTTT. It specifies CAISETSGTGGNQPQHF.

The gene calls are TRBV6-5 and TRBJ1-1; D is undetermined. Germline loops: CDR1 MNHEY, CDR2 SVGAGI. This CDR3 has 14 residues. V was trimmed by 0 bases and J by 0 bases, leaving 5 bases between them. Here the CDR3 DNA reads TGTGCCAGCAGTTACTCGTCAATGAACACTGAAGCTTTCTTT. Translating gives CASSYSSMNTEAFF.

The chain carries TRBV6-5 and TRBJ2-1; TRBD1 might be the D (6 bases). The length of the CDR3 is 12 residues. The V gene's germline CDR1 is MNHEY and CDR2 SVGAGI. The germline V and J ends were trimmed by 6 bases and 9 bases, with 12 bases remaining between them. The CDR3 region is CASRTGFSEQFF. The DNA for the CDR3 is TGTGCCAGCAGGACAGGTTTTAGTGAGCAGTTCTTC.

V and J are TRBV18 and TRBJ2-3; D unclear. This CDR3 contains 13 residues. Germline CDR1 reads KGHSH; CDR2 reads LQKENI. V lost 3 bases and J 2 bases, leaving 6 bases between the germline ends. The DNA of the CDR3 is TGTGCCAGCTCACCGGCACCCACAGATACGCAGTATTTT. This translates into CASSPAPTDTQYF.

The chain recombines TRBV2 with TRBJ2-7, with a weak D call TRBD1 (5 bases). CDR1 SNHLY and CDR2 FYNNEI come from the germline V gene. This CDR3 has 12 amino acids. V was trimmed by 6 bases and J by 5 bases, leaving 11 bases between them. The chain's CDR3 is CASRQGINEQYF. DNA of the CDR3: TGTGCCAGCAGGCAGGGAATCAACGAGCAGTACTTC.

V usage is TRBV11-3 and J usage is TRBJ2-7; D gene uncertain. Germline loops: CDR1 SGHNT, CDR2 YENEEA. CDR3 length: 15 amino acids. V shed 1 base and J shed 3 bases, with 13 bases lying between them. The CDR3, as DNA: TGTGCCAGCAGCTTAGTGGCGGATGTTCGCTACGAGCAGTACTTC. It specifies CASSLVADVRYEQYF.

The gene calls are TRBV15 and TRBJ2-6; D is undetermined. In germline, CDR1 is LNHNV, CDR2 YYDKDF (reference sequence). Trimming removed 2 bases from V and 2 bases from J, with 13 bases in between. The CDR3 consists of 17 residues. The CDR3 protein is CATSRRRGDAGANVLTF. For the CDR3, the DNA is TGTGCCACCAGCAGACGCCGTGGTGATGCTGGGGCCAACGTCCTGACTTTC.

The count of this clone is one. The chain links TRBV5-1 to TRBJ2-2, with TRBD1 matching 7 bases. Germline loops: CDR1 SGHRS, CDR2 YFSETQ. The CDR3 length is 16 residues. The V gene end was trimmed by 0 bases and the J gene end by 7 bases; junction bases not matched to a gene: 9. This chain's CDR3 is CASSLVFQGGNGELFF. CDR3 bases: TGCGCCAGCAGCTTGGTTTTTCAAGGGGGCAACGGGGAGCTGTTTTTT. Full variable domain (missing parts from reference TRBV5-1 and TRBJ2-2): KAGVTQTPRYLIKTRGQQVTLSCSPISGHRSVSWYQQTPGQGLQFLFEYFSETQRNKGNFPGRFSGRQFSNSRSEMNVSTLELGDSALYLCASSLVFQGGNGELFFGEGSRLTVL.

The DNA for the CDR3 is TGTGCTAGTGGTTCTTCAGGTGAGCAGTTCTTC. This encodes CASGSSGEQFF. The V call is TRBV12-5, the J call TRBJ2-1, with D uncertain. The germline V gene encodes CDR1 LGHNT and CDR2 FRNRAP. Deletions cut 4 bases from V and 9 bases from J, with 7 bases between. The CDR3 covers 11 residues.

CDR3 protein: CATSDLPGVAETQYF. CDR3 bases: TGTGCCACCAGTGACCTCCCCGGGGTGGCGGAGACCCAGTACTTC. The chain carries TRBV24-1 and TRBJ2-5; weak D call: TRBD2 (5 bases). CDR3 length equals 15 residues. Germline assignment: CDR1 KGHDR and CDR2 SFDVKD. V lost 4 bases, J lost 5 bases, and 16 bases lay in between.

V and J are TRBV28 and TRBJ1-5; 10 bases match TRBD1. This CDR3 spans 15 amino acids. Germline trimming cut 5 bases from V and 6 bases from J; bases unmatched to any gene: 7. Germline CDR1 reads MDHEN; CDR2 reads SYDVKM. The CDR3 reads CASSPDRGPGQPQHF. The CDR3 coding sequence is TGTGCCAGCAGTCCTGACAGGGGGCCAGGTCAGCCCCAGCATTTT.